This T cell receptor beta chain was captured by sequencing in a study of human T cells and chemical hapten exposure (dated by TCRdb to the early 2020s). Regarding the study in general: Libraries were pooled for sequencing, and variation in per-sample TCR yields was attributed mainly to small differences in library volumes within the pool. Peripheral blood TCR repertoire changes were tracked in vivo in alopecia patients during primary and secondary sensitization to the hapten diphenylcyclopropenone (DPC). Both TCR alpha and TCR beta chains were sequenced from each blood RNA sample. On the study overall, not on this receptor specifically: DPC sensitization did not change the number of TCRs with a frequency above 1 in 1000, and there was no evidence of changes in global repertoire structure. Repeated subsampling changed both the strength of the expansion versus patch-test correlation and the threshold at which that correlation became significant.

From cysteine to phenylalanine, the CDR3 is 15 amino acids long. The entry retains the CDR3 DNA only, 45 bases that are in frame from base 1. V ends up 3 bases short and J 0 bases short, with an unmatched junction base count of 4. In the germline V gene (reference sequence), CDR1 corresponds to SEHNR and CDR2 to FQNEAQ. This clonotype was seen many times. The clone's antigen remains unknown. It has no much larger one-base neighbor in the sample; base qualities were not kept. Library prep was done by RACE. The data were produced on a NextSeq 500. During library preparation, unique molecular identifiers were attached to individual cDNA molecules so that TCRs could be counted quantitatively and reproducibly. Per the source publication's procedure: Samples had a median of approximately 96,000 TCRs, with a range from roughly 20,000 to 690,600. The Decombinator software suite was used to annotate V, J and CDR3 in the TCR reads. To make PS versus PT1 abundance plots, every sample was subsampled to the same number of TCRs (28,000). TCRs were defined as expanded if absent before sensitization and observed at least eight times at the 2-week time point. TCRdb applied fastp at Q25 and MiXCR to the public reads, then kept only in-frame beta chains. CDR3 protein sequences are deduplicated, and each keeps its most common genes and DNA. What appears here as the V and J calls and clone size reflects TCRdb's work, not the paper's. The sample records 100,000 to 150,000 distinct CDR3 sequences, about 9% of which are singletons. The ten largest account for approximately 2% of the sample.

Per the publication, the time point label means: healthy volunteer bleed at 2 weeks. Total RNA was extracted from unfractionated whole blood that had been collected in Tempus Blood RNA tubes. As TCR sequencing controls, five healthy volunteers were used, with blood taken at day 0, 2 weeks and 6 weeks. The sequence was obtained from a male donor in good health. Some clones in this sample may be carry-over from other donors' samples. Sequenced sample: whole blood. Recombination linked TRBV7-9 to TRBJ2-7; 8 of the junction bases match TRBD1. CDR3 reads: CASSFRDRSSYEQYF. In nucleotides, the sequence is TGTGCCAGCAGCTTCCGGGACAGGAGCTCCTACGAGCAGTACTTC.